The 29 T cell receptor beta chains in this list originate from one sample, sequenced in a study of T-cell memory formation after mild COVID-19. TCRdb re-analysed the 5' RACE reads in MiXCR, keeping a single row per CDR3 protein. The data contain around 300,000 distinct CDR3 sequences, approximately 14% of them seen just once; the ten biggest clones take up approximately 21%. Source material: PBMCs or a T cell subset sorted from them (not recorded which). The receptor set was obtained from a man aged 18 to 30 who had mild COVID-19 (a few samples of this study predate the infection). Cell type and time point are not known.

DNA of the CDR3: TGCGCCAGCAGCCAGAGCCCGTCGGACAGCAGGCTCTACGAGCAGTACGTC. This sequence encodes CASSQSPSDSRLYEQYV. This chain uses TRBV5-1 with TRBJ2-7; D perhaps matches TRBD1 (6 bases). Germline assignment: CDR1 SGHRS and CDR2 YFSETQ. The CDR3 spans 17 residues. Trimming removed 4 bases from V and 3 bases from J, with 23 bases in between.

The chain combines TRBV3-1 with TRBJ2-2, with TRBD1 identical over 8 bases. The CDR3 has 18 residues. The V gene end was trimmed by 2 bases and the J gene end by 3 bases; junction bases not matched to a gene: 11. Germline V lookup: CDR1 LGHDT, CDR2 YNNKEL (reference sequence). The CDR3 DNA follows: TGTGCCAGCAGCCAACGGATAAGATACAGGGGGTACACCGGGGAGCTGTTTTTT. Its translation is CASSQRIRYRGYTGELFF.

This clonotype was seen repeatedly, ten times or more. The V gene is TRBV12-3 or TRBV12-4, the J gene TRBJ2-3; D might be TRBD1 (5 bases). V was trimmed by 5 bases and J by 3 bases, leaving 12 bases between them. CDR3 length: 14 residues. The CDR3 nucleotides are TGTGCCAGCAGTACAACTTCAGGGACAGATACGCAGTATTTT. Amino acid sequence: CASSTTSGTDTQYF.

V usage is TRBV7-9 and J usage is TRBJ2-7; D gene unclear. The V gene lost 2 bases and the J gene lost 2 bases, with 7 bases spanning the gap. The CDR3 extends over 13 amino acids. Germline V CDR1 and CDR2: SEHNR, FQNEAQ (reference sequence). The CDR3, as DNA: TGTGCCAGCAGCTTATCGCCCACCTACGAGCAGTACGTC. This gives the protein CASSLSPTYEQYV.

This clonotype was seen more than once but under ten times. The CDR3 DNA is TGCAGTGCTAGGGGACTACCCGGGGGGGAGACCCAGTACTTC. Residues: CSARGLPGGETQYF. This chain uses TRBV20-1 with TRBJ2-5; TRBD2 matches 7 bases. CDR1 and CDR2 from the germline V gene are DFQATT and SNEGSKA (reference sequence). The length of the CDR3 is 14 residues. The V gene end was trimmed by 3 bases and the J gene end by 5 bases; junction bases not matched to a gene: 9.

The rearrangement uses TRBV20-1 and TRBJ2-2; 8 nucleotides agree with TRBD1. Per germline, CDR1 DFQATT and CDR2 SNEGSKA (reference sequence). Trimming took 1 base from V and 2 from J; bases not matched to a gene: 3. The CDR3 consists of 15 residues. The CDR3 here is CSARAGGLNTGELFF. Written as DNA, the CDR3 is TGCAGTGCTAGAGCAGGGGGCCTTAACACCGGGGAGCTGTTTTTT.

Many counts were recorded for this clonotype. The chain links TRBV6-5 to TRBJ1-4, with D perhaps TRBD1 (5 bases). Trimming pared 7 bases from V and 6 bases from J, leaving 18 bases between. The CDR3 loop spans 15 amino acids. Germline CDR1 and CDR2: MNHEY and SVGAGI. CDR3 residues: CASMPSGTYDEKLFF. The CDR3, as DNA: TGTGCCAGCATGCCATCGGGGACCTATGATGAAAAACTGTTTTTT.

V is TRBV4-3 and J is TRBJ2-1; TRBD2 matches at 8 bases. Germline CDR1 reads LGHNA; CDR2 reads YSLEER. The CDR3 spans 15 residues. V shed 8 bases, J shed 5 bases, and the junction held 11 bases outside the gene matches. DNA of the CDR3: TGCGCCAGCTCCGCACTTAGCGGGACCAACAATGAGCAGTTCTTC. The encoded protein is CASSALSGTNNEQFF.

This clonotype was found a few times. The chain combines TRBV4-3 with TRBJ2-1; a possible D gene is TRBD1 (6 bases). CDR1 is LGHNA and CDR2 is YSLEER in the germline V gene. CDR3 size: 13 residues. The V end was cut by 3 bases, the J end by 10 bases, with 13 bases between. The CDR3 protein is CASSQAGAGEQFF. The DNA of the CDR3 is TGCGCCAGCAGCCAGGCAGGGGCAGGCGAGCAGTTCTTC.

The gene calls are TRBV10-3 and TRBJ2-3; a possible D gene is TRBD1 (5 bases). Germline V gives CDR1 ENHRY, CDR2 SYGVKD. The V gene lost 1 base and the J gene lost 2 bases, with 10 bases spanning the gap. The CDR3 runs 15 residues. CDR3 bases: TGTGCCATCAGTGAGTGGCAGGGTGCCACAGATACGCAGTATTTT. It is translated as CAISEWQGATDTQYF.

This clonotype has a handful of counts. The rearrangement joins TRBV28 to TRBJ1-5, with unresolved D. The CDR3 runs 14 residues. V shed 5 bases and J shed 0 bases, with 8 bases lying between them. Per germline, CDR1 MDHEN and CDR2 SYDVKM. CDR3 in amino acids: CASSRDYSNQPQHF. CDR3 DNA sequence: TGTGCCAGCAGTCGAGATTATAGCAATCAGCCCCAGCATTTT.

The rearrangement joins TRBV12-3 or TRBV12-4 to TRBJ2-4; D tentatively fits TRBD1 or TRBD2 (5 bases each). The CDR3 is 14 amino acids. Trimming removed 8 bases at V and 0 bases at J, with 11 bases between. The CDR3 coding sequence is TGTGCCAGCGCCGGTGGGGGAGCCAAAAACATTCAGTACTTC. Protein product: CASAGGGAKNIQYF.

J is TRBJ1-2 and V is TRBV5-6; no definite D call. This CDR3 has 16 residues. Looked up from germline, CDR1 is SGHDT and CDR2 is YYEEEE. The V and J ends lost 0 bases and 0 bases respectively, with 12 bases between them. CDR3 region: CASSLVEGSANYGYTF. CDR3 nucleotides: TGTGCCAGCAGCTTGGTTGAAGGATCCGCTAACTATGGCTACACCTTC.

The chain is built from TRBV6-2 or TRBV6-3 and TRBJ2-5, with a weak D call TRBD1 (6 bases). The CDR3 extends over 12 amino acids. Germline V gene data show CDR1 as MNHEY and CDR2 as SVGEGT. V lost 7 bases and J lost 5, with 11 bases in between. CDR3 in amino acids: CASTQGRETQYF. CDR3 bases: TGTGCCAGCACCCAGGGGCGGGAGACCCAGTACTTC.

The genes are TRBV6-5 and TRBJ2-7; 10 bases align to TRBD1. V dropped 0 bases and J dropped 4; count of bases not matched to a gene: 3. Germline values: CDR1 MNHEY, CDR2 SVGAGI. The length of the CDR3 is 15 residues. This chain's CDR3 is CASSYSGDRGYEQYF. CDR3 sequence (DNA): TGTGCCAGCAGTTACTCCGGGGACAGGGGATACGAGCAGTACTTC.

The chain links TRBV6-5 to TRBJ1-2; TRBD1 might be the D (5 bases). V gave up 1 base and J gave up 8 bases, with 8 bases separating them. From germline, CDR1 is MNHEY and CDR2 SVGAGI. This CDR3 is built from 12 residues. CDR3 in DNA: TGTGCCAGCAGTTACTTGGGGGAAGGCTACACCTTC. It translates to CASSYLGEGYTF.

This clonotype was recorded many times. The chain is built from TRBV5-1 and TRBJ2-1; D gene uncertain. CDR1 SGHRS and CDR2 YFSETQ come from the germline V gene. CDR3 length: 13 amino acids. Trimming stripped 4 bases from V and 5 bases from J, with 10 bases between. CDR3 in amino acids: CASSLDPNNEQFF. CDR3 coding DNA: TGCGCCAGCAGCCTGGACCCTAACAATGAGCAGTTCTTC.

This clonotype was seen repeatedly, ten times or more. CDR3 in DNA: TGTGCCAGTAGTATCCAGGGGGCGGACACTGAAGCTTTCTTT. Amino acid sequence: CASSIQGADTEAFF. The chain has TRBV19 and TRBJ1-1, with 8 bases identical to TRBD1. The CDR3 consists of 14 residues. V shed 3 bases and J 3 bases; nucleotides not matched to a gene: 3. Per the germline V gene, CDR1 is LNHDA and CDR2 is SQIVND (reference sequence).

J is TRBJ2-5 and V is TRBV10-3; 9 bases line up with TRBD1. The CDR3 is made up of 15 amino acids. V was clipped by 0 bases and J by 4 bases; unmatched bases: 3. Germline assignment: CDR1 ENHRY and CDR2 SYGVKD. The CDR3 loop is CAISESGTGLETQYF. As DNA, the CDR3 is TGTGCCATCAGTGAGTCAGGGACAGGGCTAGAGACCCAGTACTTC.

This clonotype was picked up many times. CDR3 in amino acids: CASRADNPGEQYF. CDR3 coding DNA: TGTGCCAGCAGAGCAGACAACCCGGGGGAGCAGTACTTC. The rearrangement links TRBV6-1 to TRBJ2-7; TRBD2 is a possible D gene (5 bases). Germline V lookup: CDR1 MNHNS, CDR2 SASEGT. This CDR3 is 13 amino acids long. V gave up 6 bases and J gave up 7 bases, with 16 bases separating them.

The CDR3 protein is CASSLWGGGPKEQYF. DNA for the CDR3: TGTGCCAGCAGTTTATGGGGTGGGGGGCCCAAAGAGCAGTACTTC. This rearrangement joins TRBV12-3 or TRBV12-4 to TRBJ2-7; the D call may be TRBD1 or TRBD2 (6 bases each). CDR3 length equals 15 residues. V lost 2 bases and J 7 bases, leaving 18 bases between the germline ends.

In its sample, this clonotype was seen a few times. This chain joins TRBV5-1 and TRBJ2-5; 15 bases are a match to TRBD2. The ends lost 4 bases at V and 2 bases at J; junction bases unmatched: 3. Germline CDR1 reads SGHRS; CDR2 reads YFSETQ. The CDR3 is made up of 16 amino acids. The CDR3 bases are TGCGCCAGCAGCACAGGGACTAGCGGGGGGCAAGAGACCCAGTACTTC. It yields the protein CASSTGTSGGQETQYF.

This clonotype was observed a few times. V usage is TRBV2 and J usage is TRBJ2-3; D ambiguous. The CDR3 runs 12 residues. Looked up from germline, CDR1 is SNHLY and CDR2 is FYNNEI. Trimming shortened V by 4 bases and J by 8 bases, and 10 bases separated the two germline ends. CDR3 loop: CASSGSHATQYF. The DNA for the CDR3 is TGTGCCAGCAGTGGATCGCACGCTACGCAGTATTTT.

The rearrangement links TRBV20-1 to TRBJ1-3; D may be TRBD1 (6 bases). Trimming left V 7 bases short and J 7 bases short, with 17 bases between. Germline V gene data show CDR1 as DFQATT and CDR2 as SNEGSKA (reference sequence). The CDR3 sequence is 13 residues long. CDR3 loop: CSVQTGQRNTIYF. CDR3 sequence (DNA): TGCAGTGTTCAGACAGGTCAACGGAACACCATATATTTT.

This clonotype appeared a few times. The V call is TRBV11-1, the J call TRBJ2-5, with D possibly being TRBD2 (6 bases). The CDR3 covers 14 residues. CDR1 SGHAT and CDR2 FQDESV come from the germline V gene (reference sequence). V lost 4 bases and J lost 5, with 14 bases in between. The CDR3 sequence is CASSSSGTFETQYF. CDR3 nucleotides: TGTGCCAGCAGCTCTTCAGGGACTTTTGAGACCCAGTACTTC.

The J gene is TRBJ1-1, the V gene TRBV11-2, with 8 positions matching TRBD1. J gave up 1 base and V 2 bases, and 6 bases lay outside the gene matches. The CDR3 length is 16 residues. CDR1 and CDR2 from the germline V gene are SGHAT and FQNNGV. CDR3 sequence: CASSLLGQGWNTEAFF. The CDR3 DNA follows: TGTGCCAGCAGCTTACTAGGACAGGGATGGAACACTGAAGCTTTCTTT. Together with reference TRBV11-2 and TRBJ1-1, the CDR3 gives the full variable domain: EAGVAQSPRYKIIEKRQSVAFWCNPISGHATLYWYQQILGQGPKLLIQFQNNGVVDDSQLPKDRFSAERLKGVDSTLKIQPAKLEDSAVYLCASSLLGQGWNTEAFFGQGTRLTVV.

In DNA form, the CDR3 reads TGTGCCAGCAGCCGGACTAGCGGGGGGAGCTCCTACGAGCAGTACTTC. Protein sequence: CASSRTSGGSSYEQYF. The chain employs TRBV4-2 and TRBJ2-7; TRBD2 matches 14 bases. Germline V gene lookup returns CDR1 LGHNA and CDR2 YNFKEQ. Trimming cost V 4 bases and J 0 bases; bases outside gene matches: 2. CDR3 length: 16 amino acids.

This clonotype has more than one count but fewer than ten. The chain has TRBV5-1 and TRBJ1-4, with D possibly TRBD1 on 5 matching bases. This CDR3 comprises 16 residues. CDR1 and CDR2 (germline): SGHRS, YFSETQ. V gave up 1 base and J gave up 8 bases, with 18 bases separating them. CDR3 in amino acids: CASSLTLAGSGEKLFF. The CDR3 DNA reads TGCGCCAGCAGCTTGACCCTCGCCGGGTCAGGGGAAAAACTGTTTTTT. Variable domain in full (rest from reference TRBV5-1 and TRBJ1-4): KAGVTQTPRYLIKTRGQQVTLSCSPISGHRSVSWYQQTPGQGLQFLFEYFSETQRNKGNFPGRFSGRQFSNSRSEMNVSTLELGDSALYLCASSLTLAGSGEKLFFGSGTQLSVL.

This clonotype was seen a few times. This chain links TRBV30 with TRBJ1-1, with D hard to call. The CDR3 consists of 13 residues. V lost 0 bases, J lost 3 bases, and 8 bases lay in between. Germline loops: CDR1 GTSNPN, CDR2 SVGIG (reference sequence). The CDR3 loop reads CAWSVHVDTEAFF. CDR3 bases: TGTGCCTGGAGTGTACATGTGGACACTGAAGCTTTCTTT.